The 5 T cell receptor beta chains in this list originate from one sample, sequenced in a study of T cells in Graves' hyperthyroidism and ophthalmopathy. Researchers took RNA transcripts and amplified the TCR beta CDR3 regions from them. Initially, a first-round RT-PCR of the TCR CDR3 employed the HTBI primer set. TCRdb re-analysed the multiplex PCR reads in MiXCR, keeping a single row per CDR3 protein. The sample records about 380,000 distinct CDR3 sequences, roughly 12% being singletons. Material: blood. The source of these receptors is a man younger than 40 with Graves' hyperthyroidism that later progressed to Graves' ophthalmopathy.

V usage is TRBV5-1 and J usage is TRBJ2-5; D remains ambiguous. Germline loops: CDR1 SGHRS, CDR2 YFSETQ. Trimming shortened V by 0 bases and J by 0 bases, and 6 bases separated the two germline ends. This CDR3 is built from 14 residues. The CDR3 nucleotides read TGCGCCAGCAGCTTGGGGCCTAACCAAGAGACCCAGTACTTC. It codes for CASSLGPNQETQYF.

This clonotype was detected many times. The genes are TRBV20-1 and TRBJ2-1, with 7 bases identical to TRBD2. V shed 6 bases and J 9 bases; nucleotides not matched to a gene: 11. Germline lookup yields CDR1 DFQATT and CDR2 SNEGSKA (reference sequence). This CDR3 is 13 amino acids long. In DNA, the CDR3 is TGCAGTGCCGAGAGATCGGGGGGTGGTGAGCAGTTCTTC. Its translation: CSAERSGGGEQFF.

This clonotype appeared a few times. The chain couples TRBV10-3 to TRBJ1-5, with 10 bases lining up with TRBD1. The V gene's germline CDR1 is ENHRY and CDR2 SYGVKD. V lost 8 bases to trimming and J lost 7 bases; unmatched junction nucleotides: 8. CDR3 length equals 14 residues. DNA of the CDR3: TGTGCCATCGGTACAGGACAGGGGGTACAGCCCCAGCATTTT. This encodes CAIGTGQGVQPQHF.

V gene TRBV3-1 combines with J gene TRBJ2-1; 8 nucleotides line up with TRBD2. Germline CDR1 LGHDT, CDR2 YNNKEL (reference sequence). The CDR3 contains 15 residues. V lost 1 base and J lost 7; bases outside the gene matches: 6. The CDR3: CASSQVVAGRNEQFF. DNA for the CDR3: TGTGCCAGCAGCCAAGTGGTAGCGGGGAGGAATGAGCAGTTCTTC.

V is TRBV30 and J is TRBJ2-1, with 7 bases aligning to TRBD2. Trimming took 4 bases from V and 4 from J; bases not matched to a gene: 4. This CDR3 is 13 amino acids long. CDR1 is GTSNPN and CDR2 is SVGIG in the germline V gene (reference sequence). In nucleotides, the CDR3 is TGTGCCTGGAAGGACGGGGGGTACAATGAGCAGTTCTTC. Amino acids: CAWKDGGYNEQFF.